The present T cell receptor (beta chain) was sequenced within a study of identical twins. TCRdb itself ran the 5' RACE reads through MiXCR, one entry per CDR3 protein. The table lists roughly 1,500,000 distinct CDR3 sequences, less than 35% of them singletons. The V gene end was trimmed by 5 bases and the J gene end by 3 bases; junction bases not matched to a gene: 6. CDR3 length equals 15 residues. Germline CDR1 MDHEN, CDR2 SYDVKM. This chain links TRBV28 with TRBJ2-3, with TRBD2 identical over 9 bases. The clonotype originates from a newborn girl in good health. Sequenced: cord blood. The CDR3 DNA follows: TGTGCCAGCAGTCCGGCGCTAGCGGGAACAGATACGCAGTATTTT. This gives the protein CASSPALAGTDTQYF.